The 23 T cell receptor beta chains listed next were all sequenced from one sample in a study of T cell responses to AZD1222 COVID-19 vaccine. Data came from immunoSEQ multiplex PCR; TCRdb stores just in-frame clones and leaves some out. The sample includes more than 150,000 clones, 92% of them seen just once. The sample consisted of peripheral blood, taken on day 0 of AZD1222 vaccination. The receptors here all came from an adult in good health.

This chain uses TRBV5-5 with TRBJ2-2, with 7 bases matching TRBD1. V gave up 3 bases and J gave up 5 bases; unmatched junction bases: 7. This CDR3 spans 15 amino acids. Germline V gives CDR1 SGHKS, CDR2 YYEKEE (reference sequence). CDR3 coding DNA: TGTGCCAGCAGCTCCAACAGGGGTCGGACCGGGGAGCTGTTTTTT. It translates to CASSSNRGRTGELFF.

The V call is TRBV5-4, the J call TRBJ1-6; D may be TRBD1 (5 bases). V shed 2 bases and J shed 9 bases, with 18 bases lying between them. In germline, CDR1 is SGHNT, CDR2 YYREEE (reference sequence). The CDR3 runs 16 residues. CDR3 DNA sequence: TGTGCCAGCAGCTTAGACCCGGGGTACGGGGGTTCACCCCTCCACTTT. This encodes CASSLDPGYGGSPLHF.

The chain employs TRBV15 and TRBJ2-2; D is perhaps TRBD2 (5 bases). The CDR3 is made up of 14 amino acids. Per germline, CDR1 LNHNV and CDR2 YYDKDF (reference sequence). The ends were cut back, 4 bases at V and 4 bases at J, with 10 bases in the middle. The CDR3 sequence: CATSNPRGTGELFF. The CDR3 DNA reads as TGTGCCACCAGCAATCCTCGGGGCACCGGGGAGCTGTTTTTT.

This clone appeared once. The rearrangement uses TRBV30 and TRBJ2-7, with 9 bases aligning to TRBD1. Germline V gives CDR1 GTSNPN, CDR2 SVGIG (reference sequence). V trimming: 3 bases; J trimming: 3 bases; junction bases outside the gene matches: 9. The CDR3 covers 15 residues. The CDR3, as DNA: TGTGCCTGGAGGGTTGAAGGGACAGGGAACTACGAGCAGTACTTC. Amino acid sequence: CAWRVEGTGNYEQYF.

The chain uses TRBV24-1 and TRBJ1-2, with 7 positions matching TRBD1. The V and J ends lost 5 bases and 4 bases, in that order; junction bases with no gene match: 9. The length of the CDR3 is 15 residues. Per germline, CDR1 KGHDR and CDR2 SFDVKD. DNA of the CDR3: TGTGCCACCAGTGGGGGACAGCCAGCCCTCTATGGCTACACCTTC. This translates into CATSGGQPALYGYTF.

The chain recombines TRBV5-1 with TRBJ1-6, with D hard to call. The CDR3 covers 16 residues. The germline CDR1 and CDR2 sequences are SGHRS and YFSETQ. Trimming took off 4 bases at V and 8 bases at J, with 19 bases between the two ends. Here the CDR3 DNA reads TGCGCCAGCAGCCCCGCCGGCTCCCCGAGGGATTCACCCCTCCACTTT. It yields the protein CASSPAGSPRDSPLHF.

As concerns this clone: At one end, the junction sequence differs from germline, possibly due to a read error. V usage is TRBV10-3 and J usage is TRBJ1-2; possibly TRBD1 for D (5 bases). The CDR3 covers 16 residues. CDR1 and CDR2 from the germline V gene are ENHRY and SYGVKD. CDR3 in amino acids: CAISESNPPGSEVWSF. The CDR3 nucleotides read TGTGCCATCAGTGAGTCAAATCCTCCAGGGTCTGAAGTCTGGTCATTC.

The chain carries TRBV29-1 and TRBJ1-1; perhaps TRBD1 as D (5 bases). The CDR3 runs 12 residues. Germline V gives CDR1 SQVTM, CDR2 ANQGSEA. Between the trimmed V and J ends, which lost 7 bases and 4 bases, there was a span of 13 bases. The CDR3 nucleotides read TGCAGCGCTCTGGTAGGGACCACTGAAGCTTTCTTT. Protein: CSALVGTTEAFF.

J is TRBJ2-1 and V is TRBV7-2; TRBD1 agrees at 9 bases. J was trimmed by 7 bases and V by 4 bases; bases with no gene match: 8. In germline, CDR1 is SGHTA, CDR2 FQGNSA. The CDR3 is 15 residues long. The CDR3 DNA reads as TGTGCCAGCAGCTCCCCGGACAGGGGCCTGAATGAGCAGTTCTTC. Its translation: CASSSPDRGLNEQFF.

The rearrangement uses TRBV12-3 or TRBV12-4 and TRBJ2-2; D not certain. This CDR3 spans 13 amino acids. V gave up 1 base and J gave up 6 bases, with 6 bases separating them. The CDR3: CASSLVVSGELFF. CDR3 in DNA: TGTGCCAGCAGTTTAGTGGTATCCGGGGAGCTGTTTTTT.

The CDR3 reads CASSQLAGAREQYF. CDR3 nucleotide sequence: TGTGCCAGCAGCCAACTAGCGGGAGCGAGGGAGCAGTACTTC. V gene TRBV3-1 (or the pseudogene TRBV3-2) combines with J gene TRBJ2-7, with 10 bases fitting TRBD2. V trimming: 2 bases; J trimming: 7 bases; junction bases outside the gene matches: 5. Germline V gene data show CDR1 as LGHDT and CDR2 as YNNKEL (reference sequence). The length of the CDR3 is 14 residues.

The CDR3 here is CASSQSTDTQYF. The DNA for the CDR3 is TGCGCCAGCAGCCAGTCCACAGATACGCAGTATTTT. The rearrangement uses TRBV5-1 and TRBJ2-3; D is undetermined. The CDR3 extends over 12 amino acids. Germline V CDR1 and CDR2: SGHRS, YFSETQ. Between the trimmed V and J ends, which lost 4 bases and 2 bases, there was a span of 5 bases.

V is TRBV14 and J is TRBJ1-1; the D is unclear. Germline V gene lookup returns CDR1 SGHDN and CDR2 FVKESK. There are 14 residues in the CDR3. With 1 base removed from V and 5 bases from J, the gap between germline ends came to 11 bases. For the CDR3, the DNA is TGTGCCAGCAGCCAAGTACAAGGAAGAACTGAAGCTTTCTTT. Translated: CASSQVQGRTEAFF.

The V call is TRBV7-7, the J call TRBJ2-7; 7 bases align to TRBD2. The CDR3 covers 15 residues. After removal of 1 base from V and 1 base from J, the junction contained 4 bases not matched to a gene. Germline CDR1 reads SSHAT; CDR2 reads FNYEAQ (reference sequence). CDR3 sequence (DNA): TGTGCCAGCAGCTTAGGGGTAGCGGGTTCCTACGAGCAGTACTTC. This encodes CASSLGVAGSYEQYF.

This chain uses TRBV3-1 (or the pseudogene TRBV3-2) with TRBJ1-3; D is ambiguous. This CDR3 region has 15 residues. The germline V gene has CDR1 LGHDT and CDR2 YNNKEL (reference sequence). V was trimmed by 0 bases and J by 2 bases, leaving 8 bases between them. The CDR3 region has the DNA TGTGCCAGCAGCCAAGACACTGGGCCTGGAAACACCATATATTTT. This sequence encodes CASSQDTGPGNTIYF.

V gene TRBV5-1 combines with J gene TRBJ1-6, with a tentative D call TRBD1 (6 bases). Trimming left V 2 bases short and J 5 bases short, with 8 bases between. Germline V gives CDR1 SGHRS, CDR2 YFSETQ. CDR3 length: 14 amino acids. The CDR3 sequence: CASSLRTDNSPLHF. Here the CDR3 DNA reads TGCGCCAGCAGCTTAAGGACAGATAATTCACCCCTCCACTTT.

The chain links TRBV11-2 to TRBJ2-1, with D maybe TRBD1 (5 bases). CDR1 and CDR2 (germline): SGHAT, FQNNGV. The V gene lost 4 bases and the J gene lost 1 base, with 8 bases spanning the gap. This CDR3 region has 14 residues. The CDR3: CASSSTGSYNEQFF. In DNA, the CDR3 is TGTGCCAGCAGCTCCACAGGATCCTACAATGAGCAGTTCTTC.

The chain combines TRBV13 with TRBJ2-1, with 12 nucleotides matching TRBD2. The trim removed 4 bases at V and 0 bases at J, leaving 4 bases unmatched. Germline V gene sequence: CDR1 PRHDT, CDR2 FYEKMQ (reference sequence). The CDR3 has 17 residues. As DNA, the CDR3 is TGTGCCAGCAGCTCCTCTAGCGGGAGGGCCTCCTACAATGAGCAGTTCTTC. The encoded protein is CASSSSSGRASYNEQFF.

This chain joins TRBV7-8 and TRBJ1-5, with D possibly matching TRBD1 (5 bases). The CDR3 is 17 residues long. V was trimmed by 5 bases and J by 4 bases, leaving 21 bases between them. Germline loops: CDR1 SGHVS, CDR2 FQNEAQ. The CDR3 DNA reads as TGTGCCAGCAGCCTGGGACCGAGCGCCGTCGAAAATCAGCCCCAGCATTTT. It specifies CASSLGPSAVENQPQHF.

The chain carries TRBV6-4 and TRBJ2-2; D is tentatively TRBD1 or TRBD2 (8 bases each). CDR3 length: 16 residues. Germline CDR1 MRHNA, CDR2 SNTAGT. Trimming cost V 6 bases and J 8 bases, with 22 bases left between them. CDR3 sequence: CASSGRDRTREGELFF. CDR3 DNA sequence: TGTGCCAGCAGCGGGAGGGACAGGACGCGGGAAGGGGAGCTGTTTTTT.

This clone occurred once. Written as DNA, the CDR3 is TGTGCCACCAGCAGGTCTAGGCAATTCTCTGGGGCCAACGTCCTGACTTTC. Its translation is CATSRSRQFSGANVLTF. J is TRBJ2-6 and V is TRBV15; D uncertain. The CDR3 has 17 amino acids. The ends were cut back, 3 bases at V and 0 bases at J, with 12 bases in the middle. Germline-derived CDR1 and CDR2 are LNHNV and YYDKDF (reference sequence).

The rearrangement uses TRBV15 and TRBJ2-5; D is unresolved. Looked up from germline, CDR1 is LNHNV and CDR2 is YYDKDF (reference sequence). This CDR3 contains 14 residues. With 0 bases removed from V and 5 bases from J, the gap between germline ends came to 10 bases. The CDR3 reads CATSRDNSRETQYF. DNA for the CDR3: TGTGCCACCAGCAGAGATAACAGTAGGGAGACCCAGTACTTC.

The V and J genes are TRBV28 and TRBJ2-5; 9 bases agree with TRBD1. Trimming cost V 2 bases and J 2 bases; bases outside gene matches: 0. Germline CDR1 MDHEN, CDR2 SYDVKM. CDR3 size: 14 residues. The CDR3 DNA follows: TGTGCCAGCAGTTTAGGGACAGGGCAAGAGACCCAGTACTTC. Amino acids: CASSLGTGQETQYF.